These T cell receptor beta chains were read from a single sample in a study of response to subunit inactivated influenza vaccine. TCRdb recomputed calls from the RT-PCR reads with MiXCR, one row per CDR3 protein. Of hundreds of thousands of distinct CDR3 sequences in the sample, less than 20% are singletons; the top ten hold under 13%. The sequencing here drew on PBMCs from blood, taken more than 4 days after vaccination. These receptor sequences come from a man in his forties or fifties who received an inactivated influenza vaccine. Both conserved end residues are part of each CDR3. A D gene is named only where the DNA matches it firmly. Size values are once, few and many counts, or a class for expanded clones, and some rows have none.

v_gene: TRBV20-1
abundance: .
d_gene: TRBD2
j_gene: TRBJ2-3
CDR3aa: CSASSGSLATDTQYF
CDR3nt: TGCAGTGCTTCTAGCGGGAGTCTCGCCACAGATACGCAGTATTTT

v_gene: TRBV5-1
abundance: .
d_gene: TRBD2
j_gene: TRBJ2-3
CDR3aa: CASSLAYLTSGGTDTQYF
CDR3nt: TGCGCCAGCAGCTTGGCCTACTTAACTAGCGGGGGCACAGATACGCAGTATTTT

v_gene: TRBV7-9
abundance: few
d_gene: .
j_gene: TRBJ2-1
CDR3aa: CASSSTGDGEQFF
CDR3nt: TGTGCCAGCAGCTCAACGGGGGACGGTGAGCAGTTCTTC

v_gene: TRBV12-3/TRBV12-4
abundance: many
d_gene: .
j_gene: TRBJ2-5
CDR3aa: CASSLAMLGETQYF
CDR3nt: TGTGCCAGCAGTTTAGCCATGCTGGGGGAGACCCAGTACTTC

v_gene: TRBV5-6
abundance: few
d_gene: .
j_gene: TRBJ2-7
CDR3aa: CASSTLGGGEQYF
CDR3nt: TGTGCCAGCAGTACCCTCGGAGGAGGCGAGCAGTACTTC

v_gene: TRBV20-1
abundance: few
d_gene: .
j_gene: TRBJ2-7
CDR3aa: CSAGLGNYEQYF
CDR3nt: TGCAGTGCAGGGCTAGGGAACTACGAGCAGTACTTC

v_gene: TRBV20-1
abundance: once
d_gene: .
j_gene: TRBJ2-7
CDR3aa: CSASNLGLAAYEQYF
CDR3nt: TGCAGTGCTAGCAACCTAGGCCTAGCAGCCTACGAGCAGTACTTC

v_gene: TRBV30
abundance: once
d_gene: .
j_gene: TRBJ2-3
CDR3aa: CAWSSQGTDTQYF
CDR3nt: TGTGCCTGGAGTTCACAGGGAACAGATACGCAGTATTTT

v_gene: TRBV12-3/TRBV12-4
abundance: .
d_gene: .
j_gene: TRBJ1-1
CDR3aa: CASSPNPRGGTEAFF
CDR3nt: TGTGCCAGCAGCCCAAATCCCAGGGGTGGAACTGAAGCTTTCTTT

v_gene: TRBV4-3
abundance: few
d_gene: .
j_gene: TRBJ2-3
CDR3aa: CASSPNRVLTDTQYF
CDR3nt: TGCGCCAGCAGCCCAAACAGGGTTCTGACAGATACGCAGTATTTT

v_gene: TRBV12-3/TRBV12-4
abundance: few
d_gene: .
j_gene: TRBJ1-1
CDR3aa: CASTWGRARAEAFF
CDR3nt: TGTGCCAGCACCTGGGGCAGGGCAAGGGCTGAAGCTTTCTTT

v_gene: TRBV29-1
abundance: .
d_gene: TRBD1
j_gene: TRBJ1-2
CDR3aa: CSVGDSRYYGYTF
CDR3nt: TGCAGCGTTGGGGACAGTCGGTACTATGGCTACACCTTC

v_gene: TRBV3-1
abundance: .
d_gene: TRBD1
j_gene: TRBJ2-1
CDR3aa: CASSQAFRDRRAYNEQFF
CDR3nt: TGTGCCAGCAGCCAAGCCTTCAGGGACAGGAGGGCCTACAATGAGCAGTTCTTC

v_gene: TRBV7-7
abundance: .
d_gene: TRBD2
j_gene: TRBJ2-3
CDR3aa: CASSLGLVGDTQYF
CDR3nt: TGTGCTAGCAGCTTAGGACTAGTTGGAGATACGCAGTATTTT

v_gene: TRBV12-3/TRBV12-4
abundance: .
d_gene: TRBD1
j_gene: TRBJ1-1
CDR3aa: CASNPTGGTEAFF
CDR3nt: TGTGCCAGCAACCCGACAGGGGGCACTGAAGCTTTCTTT

v_gene: TRBV12-3/TRBV12-4
abundance: .
d_gene: .
j_gene: TRBJ2-2
CDR3aa: CASSISGGELFF
CDR3nt: TGTGCCAGCAGTATCTCGGGCGGGGAGCTGTTTTTT

v_gene: TRBV6-5
abundance: few
d_gene: .
j_gene: TRBJ2-1
CDR3aa: CASSKGNEQFF
CDR3nt: TGTGCCAGCAGTAAGGGAAATGAGCAGTTCTTC

v_gene: TRBV11-1
abundance: many
d_gene: TRBD2
j_gene: TRBJ2-2
CDR3aa: CASSLVVGLAGPTGELFF
CDR3nt: TGTGCCAGCAGCTTAGTCGTCGGACTAGCGGGACCTACCGGGGAGCTGTTTTTT

v_gene: TRBV12-3/TRBV12-4
abundance: .
d_gene: TRBD2
j_gene: TRBJ2-5
CDR3aa: CASSFSGTSETQYF
CDR3nt: TGTGCCAGCAGTTTCTCCGGGACTAGCGAGACCCAGTACTTC

v_gene: TRBV12-3/TRBV12-4
abundance: few
d_gene: .
j_gene: TRBJ1-2
CDR3aa: CASSLDGVYGYTF
CDR3nt: TGTGCCAGCAGTTTAGATGGTGTCTATGGCTACACCTTC

v_gene: TRBV18
abundance: few
d_gene: TRBD2
j_gene: TRBJ2-1
CDR3aa: CASSPAGVIDEQFF
CDR3nt: TGTGCCAGCTCACCGGCGGGAGTGATTGATGAGCAGTTCTTC

v_gene: TRBV11-2
abundance: .
d_gene: .
j_gene: TRBJ2-2
CDR3aa: CASSLDRFPNGGELFF
CDR3nt: TGTGCCAGCAGCTTAGATCGGTTCCCCAACGGCGGGGAGCTGTTTTTT

v_gene: TRBV28
abundance: few
d_gene: .
j_gene: TRBJ2-1
CDR3aa: CASSFPTAASSYNEQFF
CDR3nt: TGTGCCAGCAGTTTCCCTACGGCGGCGAGCTCCTACAATGAGCAGTTCTTC